These T cell receptor beta chains were read from a single sample in a study of CD8 T cells in ankylosing spondylitis. From the 5' RACE reads, TCRdb called clonotypes with MiXCR, one entry per CDR3 protein. Found here are around 890,000 distinct CDR3 sequences, approximately 12% of them singletons; the top ten hold roughly 0.51%. Sequencing used blood, either unsorted or a sorted T cell fraction (not recorded which). These TCRs come from a male donor with ankylosing spondylitis. The CDR3 runs from the conserved cysteine through the conserved F or W. The D gene is left open where the match is weak. Clone size is stated in some rows and not others, as once, few, many or a class when expanded.

CSARASTGGWGQPQHF TGCAGTGCTAGAGCGTCCACAGGGGGATGGGGTCAGCCCCAGCATTTT TRBD1 TRBV20-1 many TRBJ1-5
CATRGQGRNEQFF TGTGCCACCAGAGGACAGGGAAGGAATGAGCAGTTCTTC TRBD1 TRBV24-1 many TRBJ2-1
CSAADSPSTDTQYF TGCAGTGCTGCCGACAGTCCAAGCACAGATACGCAGTATTTT . TRBV20-1 . TRBJ2-3
CASSSRGTGSSIYEQYF TGTGCCAGCAGCTCGCGGGGAACAGGGTCCTCGATCTACGAGCAGTACTTC . TRBV5-5 few TRBJ2-7
CASSPRAGLAGHRGEQFF TGTGCCAGCAGCCCTAGAGCCGGACTAGCGGGACACAGGGGTGAGCAGTTCTTC TRBD2 TRBV11-1 few TRBJ2-1
CASSPTYRSYNEQFF TGTGCCAGCTCACCGACTTATCGCTCCTACAATGAGCAGTTCTTC . TRBV18 . TRBJ2-1
CASSRDRLSEAFF TGTGCCAGCAGCCGAGACAGACTCTCTGAAGCTTTCTTT . TRBV14 few TRBJ1-1
CAIRKGQGDTNEQFF TGTGCCATCAGGAAAGGACAGGGCGATACCAATGAGCAGTTCTTC TRBD1 TRBV10-3 . TRBJ2-1
CASSVNSNQPQHF TGTGCCAGCAGCGTTAATAGCAATCAGCCCCAGCATTTT . TRBV9 . TRBJ1-5
CASSVRDRTNTEAFF TGTGCCAGCAGCGTAAGGGACAGGACGAACACTGAAGCTTTCTTT TRBD1 TRBV9 . TRBJ1-1
CASSERDSRETQYF TGTGCCAGCAGTGAGAGGGACAGCCGAGAGACCCAGTACTTC TRBD1 TRBV25-1 . TRBJ2-5
CSVILAGGYNTQYF TGCAGCGTGATTCTAGCGGGAGGGTACAATACGCAGTATTTT TRBD2 TRBV29-1 many TRBJ2-3
CASSRHGTGGKTGEKLFF TGTGCCAGCAGCCGGCACGGGACAGGGGGTAAGACTGGGGAAAAACTGTTTTTT TRBD1 TRBV9 . TRBJ1-4
CASSRTSGQSYEQYF TGTGCCAGCAGCCGGACTAGCGGGCAGTCCTACGAGCAGTACTTC TRBD2 TRBV7-2 many TRBJ2-7
CASSRLLLFGRVETQYF TGCGCCAGCAGCCGACTCCTGCTCTTCGGGAGGGTAGAGACCCAGTACTTC TRBD2 TRBV4-1 many TRBJ2-5
CSALPTSGRPRANTGELFF TGCAGTGCTCTTCCGACTAGCGGGAGACCCCGCGCGAACACCGGGGAGCTGTTTTTT TRBD2 TRBV20-1 . TRBJ2-2
CSASRGPSNQPQHF TGCAGTGCTAGTCGGGGACCTAGCAATCAGCCCCAGCATTTT . TRBV20-1 many TRBJ1-5
CSAPPRPGANVLTF TGCAGTGCTCCCCCACGGCCTGGGGCCAACGTCCTGACTTTC . TRBV20-1 many TRBJ2-6
CASSVSGAEIGELFF TGTGCCAGCAGCGTTTCGGGGGCGGAAATCGGGGAGCTGTTTTTT . TRBV9 once TRBJ2-2
CASSVRRDGYTF TGTGCCAGCAGCGTAAGAAGGGATGGCTACACCTTC . TRBV9 many TRBJ1-2
CASSLDSVIYEQYF TGTGCCAGCAGTTTGGACAGCGTTATCTACGAGCAGTACTTC . TRBV12-3/TRBV12-4 many TRBJ2-7
CAISEGNTIYF TGTGCCATCAGTGAGGGAAACACCATATATTTT . TRBV10-3 many TRBJ1-3
CSVVGQPSYEQYF TGCAGCGTTGTGGGGCAGCCATCCTACGAGCAGTACTTC . TRBV29-1 many TRBJ2-7
CASSLGQKGSEAFF TGCGCCAGCAGCCTTGGACAGAAGGGATCTGAAGCTTTCTTT . TRBV5-1 . TRBJ1-1
CASSPRGQGEDGYTF TGCGCCAGCAGCCCTCGGGGACAGGGAGAGGATGGCTACACCTTC TRBD1 TRBV4-3 . TRBJ1-2
CASSLARGSPYEQYF TGTGCCAGCAGCTTAGCCCGTGGATCTCCCTACGAGCAGTACTTC . TRBV7-2 . TRBJ2-7
CSVEDETAIHTQYF TGCAGCGTTGAAGATGAAACCGCAATACATACGCAGTATTTT . TRBV29-1 many TRBJ2-3
CSARDSLGDTQYF TGCAGTGCTAGAGATTCCTTGGGCGATACGCAGTATTTT . TRBV20-1 few TRBJ2-3
CASSFVSDYEQYF TGCGCCAGCAGTTTCGTCTCAGACTACGAGCAGTACTTC . TRBV5-1 many TRBJ2-7
CSARDFSRGGGTDTQYF TGCAGTGCTAGAGATTTTAGCAGGGGAGGAGGCACAGATACGCAGTATTTT . TRBV20-1 few TRBJ2-3
CASSQDIRTSTDTQYF TGCGCCAGCAGCCAAGATATCCGAACTAGCACAGATACGCAGTATTTT . TRBV4-3 . TRBJ2-3
CASSVSMNTEAFF TGCGCCAGCAGCGTTTCGATGAACACTGAAGCTTTCTTT . TRBV9 many TRBJ1-1
CASSLGLGGENF TGTGCCAGCAGCCTAGGGCTAGGGGGAGAGAACTTC . TRBV7-9 . TRBJ2-7
CSAAASGMNEQFF TGCAGCGCCGCTGCTAGCGGGATGAATGAGCAGTTCTTC TRBD2 TRBV29-1 . TRBJ2-1
CASSTGGSVDYEQYF TGTGCCAGCAGCACAGGGGGGTCTGTGGACTACGAGCAGTACTTC TRBD1 TRBV7-2 few TRBJ2-7
CATDGGSHQETQYF TGTGCCACCGACGGGGGGTCCCACCAAGAGACCCAGTACTTC TRBD2 TRBV18 few TRBJ2-5
CASSPRTGEQPQHF TGTGCCAGCAGTCCTCGGACAGGGGAACAGCCCCAGCATTTT TRBD1 TRBV6-2/TRBV6-3 once TRBJ1-5
CASSLAAGEPGELFF TGTGCCAGCAGCTTAGCGGCGGGAGAGCCCGGGGAGCTGTTTTTT TRBD2 TRBV7-2 few TRBJ2-2
CASINGAYNYGYTF TGTGCCAGCATCAACGGGGCTTATAACTATGGCTACACCTTC . TRBV28 many TRBJ1-2
CASSFGTPEETQYF TGTGCCAGCAGCTTCGGGACACCTGAAGAGACCCAGTACTTC . TRBV5-8 . TRBJ2-5
CASRQSGELFF TGTGCCAGCAGACAGTCCGGTGAACTCTTCTTT . TRBV11-2 once TRBJ1-1
CASSWSFNTGELFF TGTGCCAGCAGTTGGAGTTTTAACACCGGGGAGCTGTTTTTT . TRBV6-5 few TRBJ2-2
CASREAYEQYF TGTGCCAGTAGGGAGGCCTACGAGCAGTACTTC . TRBV18 many TRBJ2-7
CASSLLVGYTDTQYF TGTGCCAGCAGTTTATTAGTAGGTTACACAGATACGCAGTATTTT . TRBV28 . TRBJ2-3
CASSQEGTSATGELFF TGCGCCAGCAGCCAAGAAGGTACCAGCGCTACCGGGGAGCTGTTTTTT . TRBV4-3 few TRBJ2-2
CASRRTGDETQYF TGCGCCAGCAGACGGACAGGGGACGAGACCCAGTACTTC TRBD1 TRBV10-2 few TRBJ2-5
CASSPGRAKPQHF TGTGCCAGCAGCCCTGGTAGGGCAAAGCCCCAGCATTTT . TRBV5-6 once TRBJ1-5
CASSHYTPGLADRNTEAFF TGTGCCAGCAGCCATTATACCCCGGGCTTGGCCGACCGGAACACTGAAGCTTTCTTT . TRBV11-2 few TRBJ1-1
CASSQAAGGREQFF TGTGCCAGCAGCCAAGCGGCGGGAGGGCGTGAGCAGTTCTTC TRBD2 TRBV3-1 . TRBJ2-1
CASSPEGADDTQYF TGCGCCAGCAGCCCGGAGGGGGCCGACGATACGCAGTATTTT . TRBV5-1 few TRBJ2-3
CASSSIRGFAEQFF TGTGCCAGCAGCTCCATAAGAGGGTTTGCTGAGCAGTTCTTC . TRBV7-2 few TRBJ2-1